Following are 25 T cell receptor beta chains from one sample sequenced in a study of blood T cell repertoires in COVID-19. The assay was immunoSEQ multiplex PCR, and TCRdb's table has in-frame clones only and misses some. This sample has some 330,000 clones; 92% occur once, and the top ten carry around 18%. Sequenced material: PBMCs or T cells enriched from blood (not recorded which). These receptors were obtained from a woman younger than 45 who had recovered from COVID-19.

V is TRBV7-2 and J is TRBJ2-7; no clear D gene. This CDR3 region has 14 residues. From germline, CDR1 is SGHTA and CDR2 FQGNSA. The V and J ends lost 1 base and 9 bases respectively, with 16 bases between them. CDR3 DNA sequence: TGTGCCAGCAGCTTAGGCCCACTCGCCACTGGGCAGTACTTC. Translating gives CASSLGPLATGQYF.

This sequence joins TRBV2 and TRBJ1-4; D gene unclear. V lost 4 bases, J lost 12 bases, and 12 bases lay in between. Germline lookup yields CDR1 SNHLY and CDR2 FYNNEI. The CDR3 spans 12 residues. CDR3 amino acids: CASSGPGLELFF. Written as DNA, the CDR3 is TGTGCCAGCAGTGGCCCCGGGTTGGAACTGTTTTTT.

V is TRBV15 and J is TRBJ2-3, with TRBD2 matching 8 bases. Germline assignment: CDR1 LNHNV and CDR2 YYDKDF (reference sequence). This CDR3 has 15 amino acids. Trimming took 6 bases from V and 2 from J; bases not matched to a gene: 7. CDR3 sequence (DNA): TGTGCCACCAGTTCGAGAGCGGGAGCCACAGATACGCAGTATTTT. This translates into CATSSRAGATDTQYF.

The rearrangement links TRBV9 to TRBJ2-1; D perhaps matches TRBD1 (7 bases). The V and J ends lost 4 bases and 1 base respectively, with 18 bases between them. The CDR3 spans 17 residues. Per germline, CDR1 SGDLS and CDR2 YYNGEE. The CDR3 DNA reads TGTGCCAGCAGCTCGAGGGGGGACAGTTTATCCTACAATGAGCAGTTCTTC. This encodes CASSSRGDSLSYNEQFF.

This clone has just a few counts. J is TRBJ2-7 and V is TRBV7-2; weak D call: TRBD2 (5 bases). CDR1 is SGHTA, CDR2 FQGNSA, per germline. This CDR3 region has 15 residues. V was clipped by 5 bases and J by 2 bases, with 16 bases between them. CDR3 loop: CASSPPAAAAYEQYF. Written as DNA, the CDR3 is TGTGCCAGCAGCCCCCCCGCAGCGGCAGCCTACGAGCAGTACTTC.

The count of this clone is one. The rearrangement uses TRBV30 and TRBJ1-1; D unresolved. The CDR3 totals 11 residues. Trimming left V 3 bases short and J 4 bases short, with 6 bases between. Germline CDR1 is GTSNPN and CDR2 is SVGIG (reference sequence). CDR3 sequence (DNA): TGTGCCTGGAGCGCGAGCACTGAAGCTTTCTTT. This encodes CAWSASTEAFF.

The chain employs TRBV28 and TRBJ2-4; maybe TRBD2 (6 bases). Germline-derived CDR1 and CDR2 are MDHEN and SYDVKM. The CDR3 length is 14 residues. Trimming left V 4 bases short and J 9 bases short, with 16 bases between. CDR3 DNA: TGTGCCAGCAGTTCGCCACTTGGAGGGAGCATTCAGTACTTC. It translates to CASSSPLGGSIQYF.

This clone was detected once. The V gene is TRBV30, the J gene TRBJ1-1, with D possibly TRBD1 on 5 matching bases. Germline V gene data show CDR1 as GTSNPN and CDR2 as SVGIG (reference sequence). Trimming pared 5 bases from V and 4 bases from J, leaving 23 bases between. The CDR3 runs 16 residues. DNA of the CDR3: TGTGCCTGGGGGCATCCGCCCTCCTCAAGGGGCACTGAAGCTTTCTTT. It is translated as CAWGHPPSSRGTEAFF.

The chain couples TRBV7-2 to TRBJ1-1; D remains ambiguous. Germline-derived CDR1 and CDR2 are SGHTA and FQGNSA. The CDR3 has 13 residues. With 3 bases removed from V and 3 bases from J, the gap between germline ends came to 8 bases. CDR3 bases: TGTGCCAGCAGCTTGACCCGGGACACTGAAGCTTTCTTT. This sequence encodes CASSLTRDTEAFF.

The chain carries TRBV4-1 and TRBJ2-2, with 8 bases that match TRBD2. CDR1 and CDR2 from the germline V gene are MGHRA and YSYEKL. Germline trimming cut 2 bases from V and 0 bases from J; bases unmatched to any gene: 8. This CDR3 contains 18 residues. The CDR3 reads CASSQSPGGGANTGELFF. The CDR3 DNA reads as TGCGCCAGCAGCCAATCTCCCGGGGGGGGCGCGAACACCGGGGAGCTGTTTTTT.

This chain links TRBV7-9 with TRBJ1-2; TRBD1 matches 7 bases. The germline V gene encodes CDR1 SEHNR and CDR2 FQNEAQ (reference sequence). J was trimmed by 4 bases and V by 5 bases; bases with no gene match: 7. The length of the CDR3 is 14 residues. CDR3: CASSTTGTSYGYTF. The CDR3 nucleotides are TGTGCCAGCAGCACGACAGGGACCTCCTATGGCTACACCTTC. The full variable domain, rest sourced from reference TRBV7-9 and TRBJ1-2, is DTGVSQNPRHKITKRGQNVTFRCDPISEHNRLYWYRQTLGQGPEFLTYFQNEAQLEKSRLLSDRFSAERPKGSFSTLEIQRTEQGDSAMYLCASSTTGTSYGYTFGSGTRLTVV.

The genes are TRBV3-1 (or the pseudogene TRBV3-2) and TRBJ2-4; the match to TRBD2 covers 13 bases. From germline, CDR1 is LGHDT and CDR2 YNNKEL (reference sequence). After removal of 2 bases from V and 7 bases from J, the junction contained 11 bases not matched to a gene. CDR3 length equals 18 residues. The CDR3 loop reads CASSQTTSGGAYMNIQYF. In DNA, the CDR3 is TGTGCCAGCAGCCAAACCACTAGCGGGGGGGCCTATATGAACATTCAGTACTTC.

The rearrangement joins TRBV7-8 to TRBJ2-7; TRBD1 aligns across 7 bases. Looked up from germline, CDR1 is SGHVS and CDR2 is FQNEAQ. The CDR3 sequence is 13 residues long. The junction had 6 bases not matched to a gene; V was cut back by 7 bases and J by 3 bases. The CDR3 spells CASTHPGGYEQYF. The CDR3 DNA sequence: TGTGCCAGCACCCATCCAGGGGGCTACGAGCAGTACTTC. Drawing the rest from reference TRBV7-8 and TRBJ2-7, the complete variable domain is GAGVSQSPRYKVAKRGQDVALRCDPISGHVSLFWYQQALGQGPEFLTYFQNEAQLDKSGLPSDRFFAERPEGSVSTLKIQRTQQEDSAVYLCASTHPGGYEQYFGPGTRLTVT.

The J gene is TRBJ2-3, the V gene TRBV4-1; D is possibly TRBD2 (6 bases). V was clipped by 0 bases and J by 0 bases, with 13 bases between them. The CDR3 totals 17 residues. CDR1 MGHRA and CDR2 YSYEKL come from the germline V gene. CDR3 in amino acids: CASSQDDSGPSTDTQYF. Here the CDR3 DNA reads TGCGCCAGCAGCCAAGATGATAGCGGCCCTAGCACAGATACGCAGTATTTT.

The V and J genes are TRBV18 and TRBJ1-5, with 7 bases that match TRBD1. Germline assignment: CDR1 KGHSH and CDR2 LQKENI. Losses at the gene ends were 3 bases for V and 4 bases for J; bases not matched to a gene: 3. The CDR3 sequence is 14 residues long. CDR3 amino acids: CASSPGDRNQPQHF. CDR3 coding DNA: TGTGCCAGCTCACCGGGGGACAGAAATCAGCCCCAGCATTTT.

This clone was detected only once. This rearrangement joins TRBV19 to TRBJ2-3, with D possibly matching TRBD1 (6 bases). V was trimmed by 1 base and J by 0 bases, leaving 11 bases between them. The CDR3 loop spans 16 amino acids. CDR1 is LNHDA, CDR2 SQIVND, per germline (reference sequence). DNA of the CDR3: TGTGCCAGTAGTATAGGAGGACAGACCAGCACAGATACGCAGTATTTT. Encoded protein: CASSIGGQTSTDTQYF. Combining the CDR3 with reference TRBV19 and TRBJ2-3 gives the whole variable domain DGGITQSPKYLFRKEGQNVTLSCEQNLNHDAMYWYRQDPGQGLRLIYYSQIVNDFQKGDIAEGYSVSREKKESFPLTVTSAQKNPTAFYLCASSIGGQTSTDTQYFGPGTRLTVL.

This chain joins TRBV11-2 and TRBJ2-7; 9 positions agree with TRBD1. CDR3 length equals 16 residues. CDR1 is SGHAT, CDR2 FQNNGV, per germline. V shed 2 bases and J 5 bases; nucleotides not matched to a gene: 10. CDR3 protein: CASSLMPGQGRHEQYF. The CDR3 DNA reads as TGTGCCAGCAGCTTAATGCCGGGACAGGGACGCCACGAGCAGTACTTC.

This clone was recorded once. The gene calls are TRBV6-2 or TRBV6-3 and TRBJ2-7, with D possibly being TRBD2 (5 bases). Germline assignment: CDR1 MNHEY and CDR2 SVGEGT. The CDR3 loop spans 14 amino acids. V was pared by 2 bases and J by 7 bases, with 15 bases between. CDR3 bases: TGTGCCAGCAGTTACGCCCCCCGCGGCGGGGAGCAGTACTTC. It yields the protein CASSYAPRGGEQYF.

V usage is TRBV2 and J usage is TRBJ2-5; 9 bases align to TRBD1. CDR1 and CDR2 from the germline V gene are SNHLY and FYNNEI. Unmatched junction bases numbered 18, after V lost 8 bases and J lost 5 bases. The CDR3 has 17 amino acids. The CDR3 region has the DNA TGTGCCAGCGGGGGGCAACCCCCGGGACAGGGAGGGGAGACCCAGTACTTC. Its protein is CASGGQPPGQGGETQYF.

This clone was detected only once. V usage is TRBV14 and J usage is TRBJ2-2; TRBD2 might be the D (6 bases). Germline V lookup: CDR1 SGHDN, CDR2 FVKESK. The CDR3 is made up of 13 amino acids. V was shortened by 6 bases and J by 7 bases, with 12 bases between the two germline ends. CDR3 amino acids: CASRSSAIGELFF. The DNA of the CDR3 is TGTGCCAGCAGGTCTAGCGCGATCGGGGAGCTGTTTTTT. Complete variable domain (other parts from reference TRBV14 and TRBJ2-2): EAGVTQFPSHSVIEKGQTVTLRCDPISGHDNLYWYRRVMGKEIKFLLHFVKESKQDESGMPNNRFLAERTGGTYSTLKVQPAELEDSGVYFCASRSSAIGELFFGEGSRLTVL.

Points on this clone: Mismatch with germline at one junction end may stem from a read error. The chain is built from TRBV28 and TRBJ2-7; D gene uncertain. The V gene's germline CDR1 is MDHEN and CDR2 SYDVKM. This CDR3 contains 9 residues. As DNA, the CDR3 is TGCTTCGAAACTTACGAGCAGTACTTC. It specifies CFETYEQYF.

The chain recombines TRBV6-5 with TRBJ2-7; 7 positions agree with TRBD2. This CDR3 comprises 15 residues. CDR1 and CDR2 (germline): MNHEY, SVGAGI. Trimming took 6 bases from V and 6 from J; bases not matched to a gene: 14. CDR3 region: CASRGSSGMVSEQYF. The CDR3, as DNA: TGTGCCAGCAGGGGGTCAAGCGGGATGGTTTCCGAGCAGTACTTC.

V usage is TRBV6-1 and J usage is TRBJ1-5; D remains unclear. Trimming took 2 bases from V and 0 from J, leaving 11 bases between them. The CDR3 extends over 16 amino acids. CDR1 MNHNS and CDR2 SASEGT come from the germline V gene. CDR3 sequence reads: CASSEMSPTSNQPQHF. CDR3 in DNA: TGTGCCAGCAGTGAAATGTCACCTACTAGCAATCAGCCCCAGCATTTT.

The V and J genes are TRBV6-2 or TRBV6-3 and TRBJ1-5, with a tentative D call TRBD1 (6 bases). This CDR3 spans 15 amino acids. The ends were cut back, 5 bases at V and 8 bases at J, with 19 bases in the middle. Germline assignment: CDR1 MNHEY and CDR2 SVGEGT. The CDR3 protein is CASSRTVPREEPQHF. CDR3 DNA sequence: TGTGCCAGCAGTCGGACAGTCCCCCGAGAGGAGCCCCAGCATTTT.

The rearrangement joins TRBV11-3 to TRBJ2-7, with D unresolved. V was clipped by 1 base and J by 7 bases, with 17 bases between them. The CDR3 is 15 amino acids. CDR1 is SGHNT and CDR2 is YENEEA in the germline V gene. The CDR3 protein is CASSLGLATAEEQYF. The CDR3 DNA is TGTGCCAGCAGCTTAGGATTGGCCACGGCGGAGGAGCAGTACTTC.